The present T cell receptor beta chain was sequenced within a study of read filtering for tumor transcriptome and immune sequencing (dated by TCRdb to the early 2020s). The study in broad terms: The cohort consisted of around 18 male and roughly 13 female patients, with a mean age of 65.9 years and an age range of about 40 to 85. By revised international staging, eight or nine patients were R-ISS I, about 15 were R-ISS II and more than five were R-ISS III. After DNase treatment, whole-transcriptome libraries were prepared with the TruSeq RNA Access Library Prep Kit. Per sample, about 4.05 to 10.27 million TCR-region mapped reads were obtained with IR-seq, compared with only 85 to 1273 with RNA-seq. TCR repertoires obtained by targeted immune repertoire sequencing and by bulk whole-transcriptome sequencing performed on the same bone marrow samples were compared. One main goal was a read-filtering strategy for immune repertoire data, in particular deciding whether clonotypes backed by only one read should be removed. On the study overall, not on this receptor specifically: Compared with RNA-seq, IR-seq captured clonotypes at much greater depth and more reliably, and a smaller IR-seq throughput was enough to identify most of the shared clonotypes. The correlation between IR-seq and RNA-seq shared clonotype proportions rose when single-read clonotypes were removed. Single-read clonotypes made up approximately 79% of clonotypes but only 3% to 4.5% of total reads in IR-seq, compared with 65% to 75% of clonotypes and 35% to 45% of reads in RNA-seq. The sorted CD138-negative fraction was not purified T cells but a mixed bone marrow immune population.

TCR libraries were constructed from about 400 ng RNA using the Immunoverse kit, and molecular barcoded adaptors covering alpha/delta and beta/gamma chains were employed. TCR library preparation used the same RNA that went into transcriptome sequencing. An Illumina HiSeq 4000 with 2 x 150 cycles was used to sequence the TCR libraries. The original pipeline was this. Using MiXCR, which included quality filtering and error correction, TCR reads were aligned to human V, D, J and C references and then assembled into CDR3 clonotypes. Clonotype counts and gene usage diversity were analyzed with the tcR package in R. Raw mapping reads were checked after the RNA-seq reads had been mapped by STAR aligner version 2.5.3a onto the human GRCh37 genome. To test how sequencing depth affects detected clonotypes, IR-seq fastq files were randomly downsampled with Seqtk 1.3. Through fastp at Q25 and MiXCR, TCRdb rebuilt clones from the public reads, retaining in-frame beta chains. Each record represents a unique CDR3 protein, reported with the most common genes and DNA among its rows. These V and J calls rely on TCRdb rather than the paper's analysis. Within this sample are some 46,000 distinct CDR3 sequences, with about 20% of them counted one time only. Jointly, the top ten make up about 40% of the sample.

A distance of 11 bases separates the germline ends of V and J, which lose 6 bases and 0 bases respectively. The CDR3 covers 14 residues, taking in both the cysteine and the phenylalanine. Here the CDR3 DNA is all that survives: 42 bases in frame from base 1. Taken from the germline V gene, the CDR1 and CDR2 loops are MNHNS and SASEGT. Many counts were recorded for this clonotype. Its antigen target is currently unknown. Base-call qualities are not available, and no considerably larger clone is one nucleotide away. Every patient had bone marrow sampled at the time of active disease. Isolation of bone marrow mononuclear cells was performed by Ficoll-Hypaque density gradient centrifugation. Myeloma plasma cells were removed and CD138-negative cells were collected by negative selection after labeling with CD138 magnetic microbeads on a MACS separator. Flow cytometry with CD138 antibodies on an Attune NxT was used to check how pure the isolated cells were. TRIzol reagent was used to extract total RNA, and a NanoDrop spectrophotometer was used to quantify the extracted RNA. Paired RNA-seq and IR-seq were performed on each patient's CD138-negative bone marrow sample.

Input material: a population of CD138-negative cells sorted from bone marrow. The cell subset or site label for this specimen denotes: bone marrow mononuclear cells depleted of CD138+ plasma/myeloma cells by negative magnetic selection. The source is a donor aged 40 or older with multiple myeloma. The rearranged segments are TRBV6-1 and TRBJ1-1, and perhaps TRBD1 as D gene, on 5 matching bases. The DNA sequence follows: TGTGCCAGCAGCAGGGAGCCTATGAACACTGAAGCTTTCTTT. This translates into CASSREPMNTEAFF.